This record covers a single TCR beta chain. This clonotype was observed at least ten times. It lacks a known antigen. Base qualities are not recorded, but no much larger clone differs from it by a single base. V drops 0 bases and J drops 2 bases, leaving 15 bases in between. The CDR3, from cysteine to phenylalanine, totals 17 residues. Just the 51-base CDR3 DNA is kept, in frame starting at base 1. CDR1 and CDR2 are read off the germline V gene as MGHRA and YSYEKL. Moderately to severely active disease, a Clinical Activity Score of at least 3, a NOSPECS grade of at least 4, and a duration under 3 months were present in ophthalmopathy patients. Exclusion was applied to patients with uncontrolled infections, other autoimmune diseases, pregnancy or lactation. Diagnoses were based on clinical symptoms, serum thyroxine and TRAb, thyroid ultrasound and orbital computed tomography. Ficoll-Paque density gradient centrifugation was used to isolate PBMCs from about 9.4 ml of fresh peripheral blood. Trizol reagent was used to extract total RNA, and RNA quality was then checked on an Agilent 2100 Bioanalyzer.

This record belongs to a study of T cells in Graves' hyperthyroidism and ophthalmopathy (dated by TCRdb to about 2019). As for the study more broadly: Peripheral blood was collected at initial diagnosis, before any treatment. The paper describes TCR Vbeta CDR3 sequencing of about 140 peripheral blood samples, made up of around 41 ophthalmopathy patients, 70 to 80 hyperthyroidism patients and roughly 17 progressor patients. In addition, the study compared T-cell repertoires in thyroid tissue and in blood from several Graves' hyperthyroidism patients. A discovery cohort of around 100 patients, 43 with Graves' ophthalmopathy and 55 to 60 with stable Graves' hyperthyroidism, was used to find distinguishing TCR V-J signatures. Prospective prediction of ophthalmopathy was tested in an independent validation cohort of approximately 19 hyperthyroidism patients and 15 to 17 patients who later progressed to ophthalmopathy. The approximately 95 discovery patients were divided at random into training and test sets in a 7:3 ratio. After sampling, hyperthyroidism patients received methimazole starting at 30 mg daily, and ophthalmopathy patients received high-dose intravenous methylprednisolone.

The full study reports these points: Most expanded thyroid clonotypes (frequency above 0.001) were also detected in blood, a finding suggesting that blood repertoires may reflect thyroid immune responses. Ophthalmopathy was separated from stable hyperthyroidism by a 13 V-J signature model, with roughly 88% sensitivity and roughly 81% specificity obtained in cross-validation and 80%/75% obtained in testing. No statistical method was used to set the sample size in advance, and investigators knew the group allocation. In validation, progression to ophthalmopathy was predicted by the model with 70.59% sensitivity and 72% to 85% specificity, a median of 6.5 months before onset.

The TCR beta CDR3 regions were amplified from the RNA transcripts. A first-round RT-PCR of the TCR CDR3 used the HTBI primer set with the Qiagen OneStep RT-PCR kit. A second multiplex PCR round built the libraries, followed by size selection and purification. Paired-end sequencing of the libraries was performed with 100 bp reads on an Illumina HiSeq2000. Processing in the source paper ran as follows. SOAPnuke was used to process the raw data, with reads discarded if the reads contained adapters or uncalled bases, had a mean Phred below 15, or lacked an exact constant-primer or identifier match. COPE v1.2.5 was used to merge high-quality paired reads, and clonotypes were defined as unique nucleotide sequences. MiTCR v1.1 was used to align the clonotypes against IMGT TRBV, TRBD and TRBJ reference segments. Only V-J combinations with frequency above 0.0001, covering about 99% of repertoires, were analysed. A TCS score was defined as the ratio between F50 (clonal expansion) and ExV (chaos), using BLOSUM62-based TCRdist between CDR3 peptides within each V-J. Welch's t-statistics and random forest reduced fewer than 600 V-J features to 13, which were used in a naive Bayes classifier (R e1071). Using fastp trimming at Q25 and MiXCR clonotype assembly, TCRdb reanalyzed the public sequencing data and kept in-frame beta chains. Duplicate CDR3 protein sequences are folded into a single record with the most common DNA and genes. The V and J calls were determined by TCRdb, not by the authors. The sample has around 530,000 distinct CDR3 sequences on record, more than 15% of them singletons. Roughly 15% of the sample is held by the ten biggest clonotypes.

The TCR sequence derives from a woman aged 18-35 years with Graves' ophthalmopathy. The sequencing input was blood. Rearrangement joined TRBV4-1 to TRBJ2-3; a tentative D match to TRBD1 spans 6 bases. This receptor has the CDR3 CASSQDTTGTITDTQYF. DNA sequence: TGCGCCAGCAGCCAAGATACCACAGGGACGATCACAGATACGCAGTATTTT.